This TCR beta chain was sequenced for a study of CD8+CD57+ T cells in acquired aplastic anemia. Study-wide background: Average DNA yield from sorted CD4+ and CD8+ cells was around 3.2 ug.

The study's findings and limits: The CD8+ Simpson's diversity of patients and controls was not significantly different. Patients and controls shared 25 to 30 CD8+ CDR3 sequences.

Genomic DNA constituted the template upon which TCR beta VDJ and CDR3 profiling was performed. A single record per CDR3 protein comes from TCRdb applying MiXCR to the reads. The profile shows fewer than 200,000 distinct CDR3 sequences, less than 60% of them singletons. This clonotype has just one count. What it binds is unknown. The V gene lost 4 bases and the J gene lost 0 bases, with 18 bases spanning the gap. The germline CDR1 and CDR2 sequences are MGHDK and SYGVNS. This CDR3 region has 17 residues. Patients who underwent sequencing had shown CD8+CD57+ cell expansion by flow cytometry. By the time of blood sampling, patients had still received no therapy.

The source material was sorted CD4+, CD8+, or CD8+CD57+ T cells (not recorded which) from PBMCs. This chain uses TRBV25-1 with TRBJ2-5, with D perhaps TRBD1 (6 bases). The sequence was obtained from a human donor with aplastic anemia. CDR3 sequence (DNA): TGTGCCAGCAGTGTGCAATCCGGGACATACTACCAAGAGACCCAGTACTTC. It translates to CASSVQSGTYYQETQYF.